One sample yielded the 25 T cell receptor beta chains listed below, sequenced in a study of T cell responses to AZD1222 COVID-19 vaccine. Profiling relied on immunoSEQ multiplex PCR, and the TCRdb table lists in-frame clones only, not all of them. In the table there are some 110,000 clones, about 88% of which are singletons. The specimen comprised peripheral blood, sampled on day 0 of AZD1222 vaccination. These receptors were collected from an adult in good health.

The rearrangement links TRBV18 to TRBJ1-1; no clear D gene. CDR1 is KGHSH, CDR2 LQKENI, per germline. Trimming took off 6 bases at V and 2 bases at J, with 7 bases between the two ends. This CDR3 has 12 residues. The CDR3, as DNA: TGTGCCAGCTCGCCTACTAACACTGAAGCTTTCTTT. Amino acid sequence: CASSPTNTEAFF.

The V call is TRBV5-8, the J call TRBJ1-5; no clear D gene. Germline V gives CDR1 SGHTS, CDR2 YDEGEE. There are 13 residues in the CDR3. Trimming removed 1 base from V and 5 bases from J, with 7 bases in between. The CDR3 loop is CASSLLRYQPQHF. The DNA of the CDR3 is TGTGCCAGCAGCTTGTTAAGGTATCAGCCCCAGCATTTT.

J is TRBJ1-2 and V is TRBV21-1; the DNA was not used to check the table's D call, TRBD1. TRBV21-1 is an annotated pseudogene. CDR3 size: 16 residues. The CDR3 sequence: CASSKTGGTGPYGYTF. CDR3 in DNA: TGTGCCAGCAGCAAAACCGGAGGGACAGGGCCCTATGGCTACACCTTC.

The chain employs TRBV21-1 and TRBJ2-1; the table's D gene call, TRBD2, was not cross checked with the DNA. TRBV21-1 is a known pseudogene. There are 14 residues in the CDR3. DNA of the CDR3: TGTGCCAGCAGCAAAAAGGGACTAGACAATGAGCAGTTCTTC. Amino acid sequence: CASSKKGLDNEQFF.

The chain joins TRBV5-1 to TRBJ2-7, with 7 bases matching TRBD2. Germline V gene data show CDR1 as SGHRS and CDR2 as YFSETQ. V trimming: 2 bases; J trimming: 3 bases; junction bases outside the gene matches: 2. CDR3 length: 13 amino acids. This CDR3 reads CASSFSGDYEQYF. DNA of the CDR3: TGCGCCAGCAGCTTCAGCGGGGACTACGAGCAGTACTTC.

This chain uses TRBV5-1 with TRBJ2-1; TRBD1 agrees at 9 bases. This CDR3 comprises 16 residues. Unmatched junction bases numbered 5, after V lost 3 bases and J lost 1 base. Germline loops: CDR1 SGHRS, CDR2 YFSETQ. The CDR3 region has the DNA TGCGCCAGCAGCTCACCGGGACAGGGATCCTACAATGAGCAGTTCTTC. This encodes CASSSPGQGSYNEQFF.

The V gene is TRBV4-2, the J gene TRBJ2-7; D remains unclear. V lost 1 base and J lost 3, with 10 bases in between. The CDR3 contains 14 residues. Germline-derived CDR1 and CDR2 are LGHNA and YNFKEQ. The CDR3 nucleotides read TGTGCCAGCAGCCAAGGGGCCCAGGACTACGAGCAGTACTTC. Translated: CASSQGAQDYEQYF.

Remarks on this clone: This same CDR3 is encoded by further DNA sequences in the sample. The CDR3 loop is CASSPSTDTQYF. Written as DNA, the CDR3 is TGTGCCAGCTCACCGAGCACAGATACGCAGTATTTT. V and J are TRBV18 and TRBJ2-3; D gene ambiguous. CDR3 length: 12 amino acids. Germline V gene sequence: CDR1 KGHSH, CDR2 LQKENI. The germline V and J ends were trimmed by 3 bases and 0 bases, with 1 base remaining between them.

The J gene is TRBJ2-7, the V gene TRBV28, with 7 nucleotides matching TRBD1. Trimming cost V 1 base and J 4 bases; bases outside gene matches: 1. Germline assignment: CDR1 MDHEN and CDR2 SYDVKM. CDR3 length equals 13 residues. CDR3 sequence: CASSLLQGYEQYF. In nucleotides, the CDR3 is TGTGCCAGCAGTTTATTACAGGGGTACGAGCAGTACTTC.

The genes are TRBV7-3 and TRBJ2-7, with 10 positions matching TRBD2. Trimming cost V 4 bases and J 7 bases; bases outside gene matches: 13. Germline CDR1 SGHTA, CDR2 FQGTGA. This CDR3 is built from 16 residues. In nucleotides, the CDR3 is TGTGCCAGCAGCTCAAGGGGAGCGGGAGGGCCGGTGGAGCAGTACTTC. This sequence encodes CASSSRGAGGPVEQYF.

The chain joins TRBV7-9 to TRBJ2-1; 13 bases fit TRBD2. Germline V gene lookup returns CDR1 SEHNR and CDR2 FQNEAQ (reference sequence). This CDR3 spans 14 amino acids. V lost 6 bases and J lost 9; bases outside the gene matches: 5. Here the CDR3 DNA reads TGTGCCAGCAGAGAACTAGCGGGAGGGGGTGAGCAGTTCTTC. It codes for CASRELAGGGEQFF.

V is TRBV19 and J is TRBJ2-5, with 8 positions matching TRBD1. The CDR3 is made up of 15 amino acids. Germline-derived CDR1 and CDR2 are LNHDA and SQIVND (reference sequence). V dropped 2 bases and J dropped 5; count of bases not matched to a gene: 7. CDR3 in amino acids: CASSISGQGLETQYF. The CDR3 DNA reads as TGTGCCAGTAGTATAAGCGGACAGGGTCTGGAGACCCAGTACTTC.

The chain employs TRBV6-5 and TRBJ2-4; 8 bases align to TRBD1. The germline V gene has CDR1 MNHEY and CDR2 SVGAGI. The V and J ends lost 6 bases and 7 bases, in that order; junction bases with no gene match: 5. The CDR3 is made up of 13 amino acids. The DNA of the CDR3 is TGTGCCAGCAGCCTAAGGACAGGGAACATTCAGTACTTC. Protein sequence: CASSLRTGNIQYF.

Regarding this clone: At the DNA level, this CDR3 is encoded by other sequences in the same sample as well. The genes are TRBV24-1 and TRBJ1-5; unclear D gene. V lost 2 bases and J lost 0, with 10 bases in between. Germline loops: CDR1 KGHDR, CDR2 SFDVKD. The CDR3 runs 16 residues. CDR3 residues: CATSDSGRSSNQPQHF. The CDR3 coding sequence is TGTGCCACCAGTGATTCGGGCAGGTCTAGCAATCAGCCCCAGCATTTT.

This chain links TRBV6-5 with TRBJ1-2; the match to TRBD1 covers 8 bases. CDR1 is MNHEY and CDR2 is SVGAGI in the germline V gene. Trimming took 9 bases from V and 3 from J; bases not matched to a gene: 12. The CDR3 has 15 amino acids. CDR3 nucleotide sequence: TGTGCCAGTGGGGGGGCTGGACAGGGCCACTATGGCTACACCTTC. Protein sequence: CASGGAGQGHYGYTF.

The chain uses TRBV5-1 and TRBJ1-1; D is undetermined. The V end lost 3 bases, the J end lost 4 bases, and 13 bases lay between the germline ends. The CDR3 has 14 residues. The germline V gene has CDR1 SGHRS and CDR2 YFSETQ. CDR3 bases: TGCGCCAGCAGCTCCGGCCCGCGGGCCACTGAAGCTTTCTTT. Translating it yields CASSSGPRATEAFF.

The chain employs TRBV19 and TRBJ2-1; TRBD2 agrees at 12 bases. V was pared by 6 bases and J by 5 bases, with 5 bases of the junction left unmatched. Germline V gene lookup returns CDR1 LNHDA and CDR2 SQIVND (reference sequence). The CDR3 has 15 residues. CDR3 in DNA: TGTGCCAGTAGCCTAGCGGGAGGGCCTAACAATGAGCAGTTCTTC. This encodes CASSLAGGPNNEQFF. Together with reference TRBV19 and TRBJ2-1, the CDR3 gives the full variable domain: DGGITQSPKYLFRKEGQNVTLSCEQNLNHDAMYWYRQDPGQGLRLIYYSQIVNDFQKGDIAEGYSVSREKKESFPLTVTSAQKNPTAFYLCASSLAGGPNNEQFFGPGTRLTVL.

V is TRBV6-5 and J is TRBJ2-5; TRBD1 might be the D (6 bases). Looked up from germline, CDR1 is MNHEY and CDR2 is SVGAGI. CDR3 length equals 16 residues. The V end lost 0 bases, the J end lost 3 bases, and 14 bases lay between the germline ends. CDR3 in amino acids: CASSYSYYRVKETQYF. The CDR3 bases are TGTGCCAGCAGTTACTCCTACTACAGGGTAAAAGAGACCCAGTACTTC.

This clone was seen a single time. CDR3 sequence: CASSTRQIDGYTF. The CDR3 coding sequence is TGTGCCAGCAGTACCCGACAGATAGATGGCTACACCTTC. The chain uses TRBV2 and TRBJ1-2; tentatively, D is TRBD1 (5 bases). Germline loops: CDR1 SNHLY, CDR2 FYNNEI. CDR3 length: 13 amino acids. V was cut by 5 bases and J by 6 bases, with 13 bases left in between.

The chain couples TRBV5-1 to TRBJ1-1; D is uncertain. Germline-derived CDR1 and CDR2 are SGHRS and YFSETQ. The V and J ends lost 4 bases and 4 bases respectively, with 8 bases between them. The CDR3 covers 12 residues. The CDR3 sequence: CASSATGTEAFF. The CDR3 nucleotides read TGCGCCAGCAGCGCCACGGGCACTGAAGCTTTCTTT. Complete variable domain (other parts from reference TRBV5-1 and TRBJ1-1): KAGVTQTPRYLIKTRGQQVTLSCSPISGHRSVSWYQQTPGQGLQFLFEYFSETQRNKGNFPGRFSGRQFSNSRSEMNVSTLELGDSALYLCASSATGTEAFFGQGTRLTVV.

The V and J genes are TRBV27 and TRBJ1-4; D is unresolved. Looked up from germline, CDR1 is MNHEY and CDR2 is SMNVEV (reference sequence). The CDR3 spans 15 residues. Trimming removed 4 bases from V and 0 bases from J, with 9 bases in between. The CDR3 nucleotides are TGTGCCAGCAGTTCCAGAAGACCAACTAATGAAAAACTGTTTTTT. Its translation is CASSSRRPTNEKLFF.

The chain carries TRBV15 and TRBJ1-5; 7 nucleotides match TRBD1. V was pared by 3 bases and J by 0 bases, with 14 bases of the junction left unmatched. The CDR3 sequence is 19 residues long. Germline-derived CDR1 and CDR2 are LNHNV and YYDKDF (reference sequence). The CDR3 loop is CATSRGLTGLTFSNQPQHF. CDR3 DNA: TGTGCCACCAGCAGGGGGTTGACAGGGCTCACCTTTAGCAATCAGCCCCAGCATTTT.

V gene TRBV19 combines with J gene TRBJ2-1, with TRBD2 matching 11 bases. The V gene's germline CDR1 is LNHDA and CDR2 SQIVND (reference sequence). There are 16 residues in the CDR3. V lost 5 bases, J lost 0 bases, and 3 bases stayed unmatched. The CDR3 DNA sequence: TGTGCCAGTAGTTTCACTAGCGGGAGCTCCTACAATGAGCAGTTCTTC. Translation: CASSFTSGSSYNEQFF.

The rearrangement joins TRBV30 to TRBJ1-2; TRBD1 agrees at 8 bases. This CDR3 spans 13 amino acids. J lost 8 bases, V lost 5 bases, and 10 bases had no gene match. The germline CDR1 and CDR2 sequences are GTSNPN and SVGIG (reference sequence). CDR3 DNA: TGTGCCTGGGGAGCAGGGGGCCGGAAGGGCTACACCTTC. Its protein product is CAWGAGGRKGYTF.

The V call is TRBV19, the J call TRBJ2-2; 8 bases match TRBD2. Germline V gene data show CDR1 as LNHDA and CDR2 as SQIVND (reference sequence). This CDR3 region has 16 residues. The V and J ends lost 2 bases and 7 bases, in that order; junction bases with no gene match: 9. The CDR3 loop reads CASSISAGGKIGELFF. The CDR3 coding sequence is TGTGCCAGTAGTATAAGTGCGGGAGGTAAAATCGGGGAGCTGTTTTTT.